The TCR beta chain under discussion was sequenced for a study of blood T cells in healthy people across ages. For the second PCR, which ran for roughly 7 to 11 cycles, a sample-barcoded 5' primer and a J-beta primer mix were used. The yield of each sample was at least 2.5 million CDR3-containing paired-end reads. In TCRdb, the 5' RACE reads were re-called with MiXCR into one record per CDR3 protein. This table holds roughly 830,000 distinct CDR3 sequences, roughly 60% found once. As for this clonotype: What it recognizes is unknown.

The germline gives CDR1 MNHEY, CDR2 SMNVEV (reference sequence). Trimming cost V 2 bases and J 4 bases; bases outside gene matches: 9. The CDR3 loop spans 18 amino acids. Study results and caveats: Estimated diversity, derived from one million T cells, was regarded as an underestimate.

It was about 9.4 milliliters of peripheral blood that were drawn from each donor. Extraction of total RNA produced a minimum of 5 micrograms from each sample. The TCR was taken from a young man in good health. The sequenced sample was blood. V usage is TRBV27 and J usage is TRBJ2-5, with 14 bases lining up with TRBD2. The CDR3 reads CASSLNPGLAGEGETQYF. The DNA for the CDR3 is TGTGCCAGCAGTTTAAACCCGGGACTAGCGGGGGAGGGAGAGACCCAGTACTTC.